This T cell receptor beta chain was sequenced in a study of cytomegalovirus exposure and HLA in healthy donors. Whole-study findings and limits: Per a prior analysis, the majority of TCR beta V segments were productive roughly 90% or roughly 30% of the time. Equally common other TCR beta chains were less clonally expanded than HLA-associated ones, a later analysis found. Sequencing likely produced, as an artifact, a cluster of highly shared sequence variants.

Turning to this clone: No antigen is known for it.

Primers: 60 Vbeta forward and 13 Jbeta reverse. The assay was immunoSEQ multiplex PCR, and TCRdb's table has in-frame clones only and misses some. The table includes roughly 200,000 clones, roughly 74% detected once. The germline gives CDR1 SGHVS, CDR2 FQNEAQ. The CDR3 contains 15 residues. V trimming: 5 bases; J trimming: 2 bases; junction bases outside the gene matches: 4. This receptor was obtained from a female donor in good health and CMV-seronegative. What was sequenced was PBMCs. The chain combines TRBV7-8 with TRBJ2-1, with TRBD2 identical over 9 bases. The CDR3 bases are TGTGCCAGCAGCCGACTAGCGGACACCTACAATGAGCAGTTCTTC. It encodes CASSRLADTYNEQFF.